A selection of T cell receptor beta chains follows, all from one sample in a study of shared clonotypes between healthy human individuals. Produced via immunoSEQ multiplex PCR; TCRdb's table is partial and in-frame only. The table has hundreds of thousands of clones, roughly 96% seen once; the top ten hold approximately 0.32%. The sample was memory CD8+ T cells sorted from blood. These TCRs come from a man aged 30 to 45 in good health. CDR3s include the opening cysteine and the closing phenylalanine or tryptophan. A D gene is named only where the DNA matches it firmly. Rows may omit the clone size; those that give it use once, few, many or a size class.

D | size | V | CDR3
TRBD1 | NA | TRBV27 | CASNKRQGYNEQFF
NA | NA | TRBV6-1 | CASTLVGQSNQPQHF
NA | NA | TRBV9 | CASSVGPASHEQYF
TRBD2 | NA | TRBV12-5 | CASGPAGGPYNEQFF
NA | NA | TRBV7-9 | CASSSQGSQYF
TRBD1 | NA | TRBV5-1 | CASSQGQGATPYGYTF
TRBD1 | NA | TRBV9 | CASSPTGGSGNTIYF
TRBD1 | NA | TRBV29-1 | CSVGQGNSGANVLTF
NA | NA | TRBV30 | CAWSSWGFGNQPQHF
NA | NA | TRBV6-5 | CASRPGVLAGELFF
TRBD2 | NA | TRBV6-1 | CASKVAGGNIQYF
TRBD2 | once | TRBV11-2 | CASSPGTSGRARSYEQYF
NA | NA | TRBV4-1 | CASSQDGLFLAKNIQYF
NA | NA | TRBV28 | CASSLSYGSRTGELFF
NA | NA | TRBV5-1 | CASSLVANSYEQYF
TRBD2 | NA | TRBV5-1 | CASSFQTTSGRTDTQYF
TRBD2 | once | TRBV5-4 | CASSLKREPTGELFF
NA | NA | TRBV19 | CASSRGRSYNEQFF
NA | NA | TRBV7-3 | CASSLGGSYNEQFF
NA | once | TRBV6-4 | CATRCQGSSREQYF
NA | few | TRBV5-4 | CASSLSWGNYGYTF
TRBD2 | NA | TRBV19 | CASSKKSGQPGLAIYGSYNEQFF